This T cell receptor beta chain was captured in a study of OX40 agonist ivuxolimab in advanced cancers. The CDR3 sequence is 12 residues long. The V and J ends lost 5 bases and 8 bases respectively, with 10 bases between them. CDR1 and CDR2 from the germline V gene are SNHLY and FYNNEI. Assay: immunoSEQ multiplex PCR; the TCRdb copy retains only in-frame clones and omits some. The table has approximately 30,000 clones, roughly nine tenths seen once. This clonotype originated in an adult with an advanced solid tumor such as melanoma, head and neck, liver or kidney cancer. Material: CD4+ or CD8+ T cells sorted from blood, obtained in a trial of the OX40 agonist ivuxolimab. The chain combines TRBV2 with TRBJ2-1, with D tentatively TRBD1 or TRBD2 (5 bases each). The CDR3 reads CASSRGVHEQFF. CDR3 bases: TGTGCCAGCAGTCGAGGGGTCCATGAGCAGTTCTTC. Complete variable domain (other parts from reference TRBV2 and TRBJ2-1): EPEVTQTPSHQVTQMGQEVILRCVPISNHLYFYWYRQILGQKVEFLVSFYNNEISEKSEIFDDQFSVERPDGSNFTLKIRSTKLEDSAMYFCASSRGVHEQFFGPGTRLTVL.